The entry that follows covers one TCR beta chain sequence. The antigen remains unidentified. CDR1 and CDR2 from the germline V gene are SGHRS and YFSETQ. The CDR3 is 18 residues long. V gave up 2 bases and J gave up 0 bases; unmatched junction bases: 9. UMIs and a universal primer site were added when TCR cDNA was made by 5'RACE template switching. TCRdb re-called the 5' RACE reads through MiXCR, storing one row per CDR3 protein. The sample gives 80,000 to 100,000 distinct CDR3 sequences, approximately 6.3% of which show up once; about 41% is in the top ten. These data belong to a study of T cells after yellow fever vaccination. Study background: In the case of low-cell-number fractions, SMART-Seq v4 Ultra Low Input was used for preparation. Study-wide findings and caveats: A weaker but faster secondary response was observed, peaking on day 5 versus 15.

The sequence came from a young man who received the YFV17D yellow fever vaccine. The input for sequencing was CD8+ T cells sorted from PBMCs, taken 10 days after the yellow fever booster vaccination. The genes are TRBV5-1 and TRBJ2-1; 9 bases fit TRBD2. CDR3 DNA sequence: TGCGCCAGCAGCTTAATCGCTAGCGGGGCTAGCTCCTACAATGAGCAGTTCTTC. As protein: CASSLIASGASSYNEQFF.